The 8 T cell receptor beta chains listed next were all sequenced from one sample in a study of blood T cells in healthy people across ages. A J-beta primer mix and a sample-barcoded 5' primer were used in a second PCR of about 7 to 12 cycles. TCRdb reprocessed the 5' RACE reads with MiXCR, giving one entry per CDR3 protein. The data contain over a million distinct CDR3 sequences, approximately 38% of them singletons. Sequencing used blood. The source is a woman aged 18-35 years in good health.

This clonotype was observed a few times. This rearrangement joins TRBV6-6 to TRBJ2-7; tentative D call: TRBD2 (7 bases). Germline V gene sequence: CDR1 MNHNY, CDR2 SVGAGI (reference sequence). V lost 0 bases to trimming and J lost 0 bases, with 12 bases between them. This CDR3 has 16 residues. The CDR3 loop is CASSYSRGGGSYEQYF. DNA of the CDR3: TGTGCCAGCAGTTACTCGAGGGGGGGGGGCTCCTACGAGCAGTACTTC.

This CDR3 reads CASSSRRVPYEQYF. DNA for the CDR3: TGTGCCAGCAGTTCGCGACGGGTGCCCTACGAGCAGTACTTC. The chain employs TRBV6-1 and TRBJ2-7; D gene unclear. V was trimmed by 5 bases and J by 2 bases, leaving 13 bases between them. CDR3 size: 14 residues. Germline CDR1 and CDR2: MNHNS and SASEGT.

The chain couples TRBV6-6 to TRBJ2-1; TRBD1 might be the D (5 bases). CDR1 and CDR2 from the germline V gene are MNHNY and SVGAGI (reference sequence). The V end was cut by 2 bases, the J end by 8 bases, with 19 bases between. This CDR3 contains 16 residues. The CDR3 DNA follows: TGTGCCAGCAGTTACGGGGCCGCCCCGAAGGGCGATGAGCAGTTCTTC. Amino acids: CASSYGAAPKGDEQFF.

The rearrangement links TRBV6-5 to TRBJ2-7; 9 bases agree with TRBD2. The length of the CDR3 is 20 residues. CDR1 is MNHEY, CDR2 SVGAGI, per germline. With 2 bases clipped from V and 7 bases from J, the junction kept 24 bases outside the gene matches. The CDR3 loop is CASSYVGFGVSGSSYNEQYF. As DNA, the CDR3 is TGTGCCAGCAGTTACGTGGGGTTCGGTGTTAGCGGGAGCTCCTACAATGAGCAGTACTTC.

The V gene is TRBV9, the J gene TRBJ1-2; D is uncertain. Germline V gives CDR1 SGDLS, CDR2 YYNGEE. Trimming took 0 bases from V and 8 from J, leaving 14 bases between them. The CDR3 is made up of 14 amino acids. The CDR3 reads CASSVEGIRRGYTF. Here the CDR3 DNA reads TGTGCCAGCAGCGTAGAAGGGATCCGGAGGGGCTACACCTTC.

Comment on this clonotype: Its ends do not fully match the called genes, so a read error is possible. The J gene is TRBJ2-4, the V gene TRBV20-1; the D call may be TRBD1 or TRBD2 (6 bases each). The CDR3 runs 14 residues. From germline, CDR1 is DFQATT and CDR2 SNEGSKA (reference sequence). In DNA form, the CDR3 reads TGCTGTGCTAGGGGGGACATAGCCAAAAACATTCAGTACTTC. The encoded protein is CCARGDIAKNIQYF.

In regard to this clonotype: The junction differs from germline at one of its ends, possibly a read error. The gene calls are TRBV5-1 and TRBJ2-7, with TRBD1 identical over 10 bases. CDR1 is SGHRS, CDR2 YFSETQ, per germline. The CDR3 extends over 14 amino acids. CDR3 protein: CAGSWTGGLDEQYF. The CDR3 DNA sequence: TGCGCCGGCAGCTGGACAGGGGGTTTGGACGAGCAGTACTTC.

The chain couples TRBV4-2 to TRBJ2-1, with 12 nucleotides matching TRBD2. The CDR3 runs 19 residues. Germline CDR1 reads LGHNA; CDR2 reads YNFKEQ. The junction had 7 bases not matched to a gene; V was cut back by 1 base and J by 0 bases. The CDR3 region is CASSQGTSGTVSSYNEQFF. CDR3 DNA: TGTGCCAGCAGCCAAGGGACTAGCGGGACAGTAAGCTCCTACAATGAGCAGTTCTTC.